A single sample gave rise to the 15 T cell receptor beta chains below, sequenced in a study of blood T cell repertoires in COVID-19. Only in-frame clones appear in the TCRdb table, and some are missing; sequencing was by immunoSEQ multiplex PCR. This table has under 300,000 clones, about 88% appearing once. The sequencing sample was made of peripheral blood. These receptor sequences come from a woman aged 40 to 55 who had recovered from COVID-19.

This sequence joins TRBV5-1 and TRBJ2-2; D not resolved. The CDR3 runs 14 residues. The V and J ends lost 5 bases and 5 bases respectively, with 13 bases between them. Germline CDR1 SGHRS, CDR2 YFSETQ. This CDR3 reads CASSHGDGTGELFF. CDR3 sequence (DNA): TGCGCCAGCAGTCATGGAGACGGGACCGGGGAGCTGTTTTTT.

This chain uses TRBV4-3 with TRBJ2-4; D is undetermined. CDR3 length equals 16 residues. Germline assignment: CDR1 LGHNA and CDR2 YSLEER. Trimming stripped 0 bases from V and 1 base from J, with 10 bases between. The CDR3: CASSQDRSIAKNIQYF. CDR3 coding DNA: TGCGCCAGCAGCCAAGATAGAAGTATCGCCAAAAACATTCAGTACTTC.

CDR3 in amino acids: CASSSTGAREKLFF. The CDR3 coding sequence is TGTGCCAGCAGCTCGACAGGGGCTCGGGAAAAACTGTTTTTT. The chain links TRBV5-6 to TRBJ1-4, with 8 bases identical to TRBD1. Per the germline V gene, CDR1 is SGHDT and CDR2 is YYEEEE. V lost 3 bases to trimming and J lost 8 bases; unmatched junction nucleotides: 6. CDR3 size: 14 residues. Together with reference TRBV5-6 and TRBJ1-4, the CDR3 gives the full variable domain: DAGVTQSPTHLIKTRGQQVTLRCSPKSGHDTVSWYQQALGQGPQFIFQYYEEEERQRGNFPDRFSGHQFPNYSSELNVNALLLGDSALYLCASSSTGAREKLFFGSGTQLSVL.

The chain has TRBV19 and TRBJ1-3; D unresolved. The CDR3 spans 14 residues. Between the trimmed V and J ends, which lost 7 bases and 0 bases, there was a span of 10 bases. Germline V gene lookup returns CDR1 LNHDA and CDR2 SQIVND (reference sequence). The CDR3, as DNA: TGTGCCAGTATGCGCGGGAGCTCTGGAAACACCATATATTTT. Protein: CASMRGSSGNTIYF.

CDR3 in amino acids: CASSLSGTGGNTIYF. The DNA of the CDR3 is TGCGCCAGCAGCTTGTCCGGGACAGGGGGAAACACCATATATTTT. This chain joins TRBV5-1 and TRBJ1-3, with TRBD1 matching over 9 bases. CDR1 SGHRS and CDR2 YFSETQ come from the germline V gene. Trimming took 1 base from V and 4 from J; bases not matched to a gene: 3. The CDR3 has 15 amino acids.

The CDR3 spells CASSPRDREHEQYF. As DNA, the CDR3 is TGTGCCAGCAGCCCCCGGGACAGGGAGCACGAGCAGTACTTC. The V gene is TRBV11-3, the J gene TRBJ2-7; 9 bases are shared with TRBD1. This CDR3 is built from 14 residues. The germline V gene encodes CDR1 SGHNT and CDR2 YENEEA. J gave up 5 bases and V 5 bases, and 7 bases lay outside the gene matches.

The chain recombines TRBV19 with TRBJ1-3; D is undetermined. The CDR3 is 13 residues long. V lost 6 bases and J lost 4, with 10 bases in between. Germline loops: CDR1 LNHDA, CDR2 SQIVND (reference sequence). The DNA for the CDR3 is TGTGCCAGTAGACGGGGTTTCGGAAACACCATATATTTT. This encodes CASRRGFGNTIYF.

The genes are TRBV27 and TRBJ2-7; 10 bases are shared with TRBD1. The CDR3 runs to 17 residues. Trimming took 5 bases from V and 7 from J; bases not matched to a gene: 17. Germline assignment: CDR1 MNHEY and CDR2 SMNVEV (reference sequence). CDR3 loop: CASSPGSTGGYLREQYF. CDR3 bases: TGTGCCAGCAGTCCAGGATCGACAGGGGGCTACCTTCGAGAGCAGTACTTC.

The chain combines TRBV19 with TRBJ2-1; TRBD2 aligns across 9 bases. Trimming at V came to 6 bases and at J to 7 bases, leaving 10 bases not matched to a gene. The CDR3 consists of 15 residues. Germline CDR1 and CDR2: LNHDA and SQIVND (reference sequence). The CDR3 DNA reads as TGTGCCAGTAGGGGGTGGCGGGAGGGGACAAATGAGCAGTTCTTC. Translation gives CASRGWREGTNEQFF.

In its sample, this clone was seen a few times. The gene calls are TRBV5-1 and TRBJ1-4; 8 bases map to TRBD1. The trim removed 7 bases at V and 7 bases at J, leaving 12 bases unmatched. Per the germline V gene, CDR1 is SGHRS and CDR2 is YFSETQ. The CDR3 has 15 amino acids. The CDR3 here is CASREPGTGGEKLFF. CDR3 nucleotide sequence: TGCGCCAGCCGAGAGCCCGGGACAGGTGGTGAAAAACTGTTTTTT.

This chain uses TRBV10-3 with TRBJ2-5; the match to TRBD1 covers 7 bases. V was pared by 4 bases and J by 3 bases, with 5 bases of the junction left unmatched. The CDR3 extends over 14 amino acids. From germline, CDR1 is ENHRY and CDR2 SYGVKD. CDR3 sequence (DNA): TGTGCCATCAGTGCGGGACAGAGCAAAGAGACCCAGTACTTC. Residues: CAISAGQSKETQYF.

A word on this clone: The junction departs from germline at one end; a sequencing error may be responsible. The gene calls are TRBV7-2 and TRBJ2-1; 15 positions agree with TRBD2. CDR1 is SGHTA and CDR2 is FQGNSA in the germline V gene. The CDR3 runs 19 residues. CDR3 sequence (DNA): TGTGCCAGCAGCCTAGCCGGGACTAGCGGGGGGATTTCCTACAATGAGCAGTTCTTC. Its translation: CASSLAGTSGGISYNEQFF.

On this clone itself: This specimen includes other DNA sequences encoding the same CDR3. The chain couples TRBV6-6 to TRBJ2-3; D perhaps matches TRBD1 (6 bases). Germline V gene lookup returns CDR1 MNHNY and CDR2 SVGAGI (reference sequence). The CDR3 contains 15 residues. V lost 2 bases to trimming and J lost 1 base, with 10 bases between them. Written as DNA, the CDR3 is TGTGCCAGCAGTTACCCAACAGGGCGCACAGATACGCAGTATTTT. It specifies CASSYPTGRTDTQYF.

The chain carries TRBV7-3 and TRBJ2-1; TRBD1 matches 8 bases. CDR3 size: 17 residues. The ends lost 1 base at V and 8 bases at J; junction bases unmatched: 13. Germline loops: CDR1 SGHTA, CDR2 FQGTGA. The CDR3 DNA reads TGTGCCAGCAGCTTAAGTGGGGCAGGGGGCGAGGGCGATGAGCAGTTCTTC. Translation gives CASSLSGAGGEGDEQFF.

The V call is TRBV6-2 or TRBV6-3, the J call TRBJ1-2; 10 positions agree with TRBD1. The CDR3 is made up of 15 amino acids. With V trimmed by 5 bases and J by 2 bases, 5 bases remained unmatched. CDR1 MNHEY and CDR2 SVGEGT come from the germline V gene. The CDR3 nucleotides are TGTGCCAGCAGTCCGGACAGGGGGGTGAACTATGGCTACACCTTC. Translating gives CASSPDRGVNYGYTF.